This passage covers 6 T cell receptor beta chains from one sample sequenced in a study of memory CD4+ T cells and cytomegalovirus serostatus. Single viable CD3+CD4+CD8-CD45RO+ cells were sorted as the memory CD4+ T cells. Sequenced by immunoSEQ multiplex PCR; TCRdb stores in-frame clones only, minus some. The sample shows some 46,000 clones, around four fifths of them seen only once. The sequencing input was memory CD4+ T cells from blood. These receptors were taken from an adult in good health and CMV-seronegative.

This chain connects TRBV28 to TRBJ1-2, with 10 bases aligning to TRBD1. The CDR3 is 14 residues long. Germline CDR1 is MDHEN and CDR2 is SYDVKM. V was pared by 2 bases and J by 7 bases, with 4 bases of the junction left unmatched. For the CDR3, the DNA is TGTGCCAGCAGTTTAATGACAGGGGGCGCTGGCTACACCTTC. Protein: CASSLMTGGAGYTF.

The V gene is TRBV4-1, the J gene TRBJ2-5; 9 bases are shared with TRBD2. This CDR3 comprises 18 residues. Germline CDR1 MGHRA, CDR2 YSYEKL. Trimming cost V 4 bases and J 3 bases; bases outside gene matches: 15. The CDR3 nucleotides are TGCGCCAGCAGCCCCGCTCCCGGGACTAGCCGATCCAAAGAGACCCAGTACTTC. Amino acid sequence: CASSPAPGTSRSKETQYF.

This chain uses TRBV9 with TRBJ2-7; D possibly corresponds to TRBD2 (5 bases). The V gene's germline CDR1 is SGDLS and CDR2 YYNGEE. The CDR3 is 14 amino acids. Trimming stripped 0 bases from V and 6 bases from J, with 13 bases between. The CDR3 here is CASSVDGLALEQYF. The CDR3 DNA is TGTGCCAGCAGCGTAGACGGACTGGCTCTCGAGCAGTACTTC.

The V gene is TRBV15, the J gene TRBJ1-5; no definite D call. The CDR3 is 15 residues long. CDR1 LNHNV and CDR2 YYDKDF come from the germline V gene (reference sequence). V shed 0 bases and J shed 6 bases, with 12 bases lying between them. The CDR3 bases are TGTGCCACCAGCAGAGATGGAACAGTAGGTCAGCCCCAGCATTTT. This codes for CATSRDGTVGQPQHF.

This clone came up a few times. The chain carries TRBV9 and TRBJ1-2; 7 bases align to TRBD1. V was clipped by 5 bases and J by 10 bases; unmatched bases: 8. The V gene's germline CDR1 is SGDLS and CDR2 YYNGEE. This CDR3 spans 12 amino acids. CDR3 loop: CASSALRGTYTF. The CDR3 DNA follows: TGTGCCAGCAGTGCACTCAGGGGGACCTACACCTTC.

The chain combines TRBV5-4 with TRBJ2-2; D is uncertain. The CDR3 runs to 16 residues. V dropped 2 bases and J dropped 0 bases, with 11 bases sitting between them. Germline lookup yields CDR1 SGHNT and CDR2 YYREEE (reference sequence). The CDR3 sequence is CASSLSRRSNTGELFF. For the CDR3, the DNA is TGTGCCAGCAGCTTATCACGTAGGTCGAACACCGGGGAGCTGTTTTTT.